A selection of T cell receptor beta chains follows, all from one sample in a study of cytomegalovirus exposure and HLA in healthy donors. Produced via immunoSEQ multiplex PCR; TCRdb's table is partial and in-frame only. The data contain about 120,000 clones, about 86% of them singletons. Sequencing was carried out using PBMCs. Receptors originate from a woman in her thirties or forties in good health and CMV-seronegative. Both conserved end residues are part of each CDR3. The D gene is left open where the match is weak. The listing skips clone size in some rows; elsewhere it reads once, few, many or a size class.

CASSQVPGGAIYEQYF,TGTGCCAGCAGCCAAGTTCCAGGGGGCGCGATATACGAGCAGTACTTC,TRBV14,TRBD1,-,TRBJ2-7
CASSLGPRGETQYF,TGTGCCAGCAGCTTAGGACCTAGGGGAGAGACCCAGTACTTC,TRBV7-6,-,-,TRBJ2-5
CSSPGQGSEAFF,TGCAGCTCTCCGGGACAGGGCTCTGAAGCTTTCTTT,TRBV29-1,TRBD1,-,TRBJ1-1
CAWSVQGPHGYTF,TGTGCCTGGAGTGTACAGGGGCCGCATGGCTACACCTTC,TRBV30,TRBD1,-,TRBJ1-2
CASLGLAHHEQFF,TGTGCCAGTCTGGGACTAGCTCACCATGAGCAGTTCTTC,TRBV6-6,TRBD2,-,TRBJ2-1
CASSLGTGKTYEQYF,TGTGCCAGCAGTTTAGGGACAGGGAAGACCTACGAGCAGTACTTC,TRBV27,TRBD1,-,TRBJ2-7
CASSFRTGGPTDTQYF,TGTGCCAGCAGCTTCCGGACGGGGGGGCCAACAGATACGCAGTATTTT,TRBV11-1,TRBD2,-,TRBJ2-3
CASSEALTVYGYTF,TGTGCCAGCAGTGAAGCGCTAACAGTTTATGGCTACACCTTC,TRBV2,-,few,TRBJ1-2
CASSTEANYGYTF,TGTGCCAGTAGCACGGAGGCTAACTATGGCTACACCTTC,TRBV19,-,once,TRBJ1-2
CASSYLAGSAQPQHF,TGTGCCAGCAGTTACCTAGCAGGTTCTGCTCAGCCCCAGCATTTT,TRBV28,-,-,TRBJ1-5
CASSPRTGALNTEAFF,TGTGCCAGCAGCCCGAGGACAGGGGCCTTGAACACTGAAGCTTTCTTT,TRBV11-2,TRBD1,-,TRBJ1-1
CSARVSDGYTF,TGCAGTGCTAGAGTTTCGGATGGCTACACCTTC,TRBV20-1,-,-,TRBJ1-2
CASVMGGGPWEQYF,TGTGCCAGTGTGATGGGGGGAGGGCCTTGGGAGCAGTACTTC,TRBV2,TRBD2,-,TRBJ2-7
CASSSTEGGTSGNTIYF,TGTGCCAGCAGCTCTACCGAGGGGGGGACCTCTGGAAACACCATATATTTT,TRBV13,-,-,TRBJ1-3
CASSYPPTGQFF,TGTGCCAGCAGCTACCCCCCAACTGGGCAGTTCTTC,TRBV11-2,-,-,TRBJ2-1
CASSLSGSGAGDTQYF,TGTGCCAGCAGCTTATCAGGGTCAGGGGCGGGAGATACGCAGTATTTT,TRBV7-2,-,-,TRBJ2-3
CASSPDWTQYF,TGTGCCAGCAGCCCCGACTGGACCCAGTACTTC,TRBV6-1,-,-,TRBJ2-5
CASSQATGGSYTF,TGCGCCAGCAGCCAAGCGACAGGGGGGAGCTACACCTTC,TRBV4-3,TRBD1,few,TRBJ1-2
CASSENGLVEQFF,TGCGCCAGCAGTGAGAACGGGTTGGTTGAGCAGTTCTTC,TRBV10-1,-,few,TRBJ2-1
CASSFAVANTEAFF,TGTGCCAGCAGCTTTGCAGTCGCGAACACTGAAGCTTTCTTT,TRBV7-2,-,-,TRBJ1-1
CASRARGPSTDTQYF,TGCGCCAGCAGAGCCAGGGGACCTAGCACAGATACGCAGTATTTT,TRBV5-1,-,-,TRBJ2-3
CASSPRSDSGNTIYF,TGTGCCAGCAGCCCGCGGTCTGACTCTGGAAACACCATATATTTT,TRBV9,-,-,TRBJ1-3
CASSLSHRGGSSYEQYF,TGTGCCAGCAGTTTATCCCACAGGGGTGGCAGCTCCTACGAGCAGTACTTC,TRBV27,TRBD1,-,TRBJ2-7
CASSRGGGSNQPQHF,TGTGCCAGCAGTAGAGGGGGAGGGAGCAATCAGCCCCAGCATTTT,TRBV27,-,-,TRBJ1-5
CASSLPRLASYNEQFF,TGCGCCAGCAGCTTGCCCCGACTAGCATCCTACAATGAGCAGTTCTTC,TRBV5-1,TRBD2,-,TRBJ2-1
CASTDRYNEQFF,TGTGCCAGCACGGACAGGTACAATGAGCAGTTCTTC,TRBV6-6,TRBD1,-,TRBJ2-1
CASSEARGRYGYTF,TGTGCCAGCAGTGAAGCCAGGGGGCGGTATGGCTACACCTTC,TRBV2,TRBD1,-,TRBJ1-2
CASGDRVNILSNYGYTF,TGTGCCAGTGGTGACAGGGTAAACATCCTATCTAACTATGGCTACACCTTC,TRBV11-2,TRBD1,-,TRBJ1-2
CASSQMGLAVETQYF,TGCGCCAGCAGCCAAATGGGACTAGCGGTGGAGACCCAGTACTTC,TRBV4-1,TRBD2,once,TRBJ2-5
CASSPRRYGYTF,TGTGCCAGCAGCCCCCGCAGATATGGCTACACCTTC,TRBV7-2,-,few,TRBJ1-2
CASSSGLAGTSYNEQFF,TGTGCCAGCAGCTCAGGACTAGCGGGAACTTCCTACAATGAGCAGTTCTTC,TRBV7-9,TRBD2,many,TRBJ2-1
CASRRGGSSYNEQFF,TGCGCCAGCAGAAGGGGCGGGAGTTCGTACAATGAGCAGTTCTTC,TRBV5-1,TRBD2,-,TRBJ2-1
CASSVGQISYEQYF,TGTGCCAGCTCCGTGGGACAGATCTCCTACGAGCAGTACTTC,TRBV18,TRBD1,-,TRBJ2-7
CSSSLEEGAAYEQYF,TGTTCCAGCAGCTTAGAAGAGGGGGCTGCTTACGAGCAGTACTTC,TRBV7-9,TRBD1,-,TRBJ2-7
CASSQSLDSYEQYF,TGCGCCAGCAGCCAATCTCTAGACTCCTACGAGCAGTACTTC,TRBV4-1,-,-,TRBJ2-7
CASSLLGGQINSPLHF,TGTGCCAGCAGTTTACTCGGAGGGCAGATAAATTCACCCCTCCACTTT,TRBV28,-,few,TRBJ1-6
CASSLGTGEGYTF,TGTGCCAGCAGTTTGGGGACAGGGGAAGGCTACACCTTC,TRBV28,TRBD1,-,TRBJ1-2
CASSLDGGGKREQFF,TGTGCCAGCAGCTTAGACGGGGGGGGAAAACGTGAGCAGTTCTTC,TRBV7-2,TRBD2,few,TRBJ2-1
CASSEAGAGGYTF,TGTGCCAGCAGTGAAGCAGGGGCCGGAGGCTACACCTTC,TRBV6-1,-,-,TRBJ1-2
CASISGTEAFF,TGTGCCAGCATTTCGGGCACTGAAGCTTTCTTT,TRBV6-5,-,-,TRBJ1-1
CASSLPGRYEQYF,TGTGCCAGCAGCTTGCCAGGGCGCTACGAGCAGTACTTC,TRBV7-2,-,-,TRBJ2-7
CASSLRRGDRAGELFF,TGTGCCAGCAGCTTAAGGCGGGGGGATCGAGCCGGGGAGCTGTTTTTT,TRBV7-9,TRBD2,-,TRBJ2-2
CASSLEGPEYNEQFF,TGCGCCAGCAGCTTGGAGGGGCCAGAATACAATGAGCAGTTCTTC,TRBV5-1,-,-,TRBJ2-1
CASSARLAGPTNTGELFF,TGTGCCAGCAGTGCGCGACTAGCGGGCCCTACGAACACCGGGGAGCTGTTTTTT,TRBV6-1,TRBD2,-,TRBJ2-2
CASSPRRDGEQYF,TGTGCCAGCTCACCCCGACGGGATGGGGAGCAGTACTTC,TRBV18,-,-,TRBJ2-7
CASSFRPGSWEAFF,TGTGCCAGCAGTTTTCGGCCGGGGAGTTGGGAAGCTTTCTTT,TRBV28,-,-,TRBJ1-1